The 5 T cell receptor beta chains presented below share a single source sample, sequenced in a study of human T cells and chemical hapten exposure. The time point: pre-sensitization, week 0. Indicated treatment: therapeutic diphenylcyclopropenone sensitization with weekly scalp DPC. TCRdb re-derived calls from the RACE reads in MiXCR, one entry per CDR3 protein. This table has about 290,000 distinct CDR3 sequences, approximately 8% appearing once. Sequenced material: whole blood, taken in connection with sensitization to the hapten diphenylcyclopropenone (DPC). These receptors were collected from a young man with alopecia areata. Some clones in this sample may be carry-over from other donors' samples.

This clonotype showed up just a few times. V usage is TRBV5-1 and J usage is TRBJ2-1; the match to TRBD2 covers 9 bases. Trimming removed 5 bases from V and 5 bases from J; junction bases left unmatched: 5. Per the germline V gene, CDR1 is SGHRS and CDR2 is YFSETQ. The CDR3 runs 14 residues. CDR3 DNA: TGCGCCAGCAGAGTAGCGGGGGAGGACAATGAGCAGTTCTTC. Translating gives CASRVAGEDNEQFF.

The genes are TRBV5-4 and TRBJ1-3, with D possibly being TRBD1 (6 bases). Trimming removed 4 bases from V and 2 bases from J, with 13 bases in between. The CDR3 spans 15 residues. In germline, CDR1 is SGHNT, CDR2 YYREEE (reference sequence). The CDR3 DNA follows: TGTGCCAGCAGCCCCGACAGGAACACTGGAAACACCATATATTTT. Translating it yields CASSPDRNTGNTIYF. The full variable domain, completed using reference TRBV5-4 and TRBJ1-3, is ETGVTQSPTHLIKTRGQQVTLRCSSQSGHNTVSWYQQALGQGPQFIFQYYREEENGRGNFPPRFSGLQFPNYSSELNVNALELDDSALYLCASSPDRNTGNTIYFGEGSWLTVV.

The V and J genes are TRBV3-1 and TRBJ1-1; D is ambiguous. The CDR3 has 14 amino acids. The V gene lost 4 bases and the J gene lost 10 bases, with 19 bases spanning the gap. Germline V gene sequence: CDR1 LGHDT, CDR2 YNNKEL (reference sequence). CDR3 protein: CASSPLEFPGTAFF. CDR3 nucleotides: TGTGCCAGCAGCCCGCTGGAGTTTCCTGGCACAGCTTTCTTT.

A few counts support this clonotype. V and J are TRBV28 and TRBJ2-2; D might be TRBD1 (6 bases). Germline CDR1 is MDHEN and CDR2 is SYDVKM. Deletions cut 3 bases from V and 6 bases from J, with 17 bases between. CDR3 length equals 16 residues. In DNA form, the CDR3 reads TGTGCCAGCAGTTTCCCTACAGGGCGGTTCGCCGGGGAGCTGTTTTTT. Translated: CASSFPTGRFAGELFF. Complete variable domain (other parts from reference TRBV28 and TRBJ2-2): DVKVTQSSRYLVKRTGEKVFLECVQDMDHENMFWYRQDPGLGLRLIYFSYDVKMKEKGDIPEGYSVSREKKERFSLILESASTNQTSMYLCASSFPTGRFAGELFFGEGSRLTVL.

This chain uses TRBV5-5 with TRBJ2-3; possibly TRBD1 for D (6 bases). The CDR3 is 16 amino acids. V was trimmed by 0 bases and J by 6 bases, leaving 17 bases between them. Per germline, CDR1 SGHKS and CDR2 YYEKEE (reference sequence). CDR3 nucleotide sequence: TGTGCCAGCAGCTTGGAAGGACAGATTCTCACCGATACGCAGTATTTT. Protein product: CASSLEGQILTDTQYF.